These 27 T cell receptor beta chains were sequenced from one sample in a study of T cells expressing NK-cell markers. TCRdb reprocessed the 5' RACE reads; each CDR3 protein has one entry and no DNA is given. The sample holds about 150,000 distinct CDR3 sequences. The source material was blood T cells: a sorted CD56 or NKG2C T cell subset, CD4+ or CD8+ T cells, or bulk PBMC T cells (not recorded which). Receptor source: a woman aged 45-60 years in good health.

The J gene is TRBJ2-2, the V gene TRBV4-1; the D call of TRBD2 rests on TCRdb alone, since no DNA is present to check it. Per germline, CDR1 MGHRA and CDR2 YSYEKL. The CDR3 has 15 amino acids. This chain's CDR3 is CASGGSGGNTGELFF.

The J gene is TRBJ2-3, the V gene TRBV7-9; TCRdb's D call of TRBD2 is untestable without DNA. The V gene's germline CDR1 is SEHNR and CDR2 FQNEAQ (reference sequence). This CDR3 spans 16 amino acids. CDR3 protein: CASSSVAGGVTDTQYF.

This chain's CDR3 is CSARDMADQETQYF. The chain couples TRBV20-1 to TRBJ2-5. CDR3 length: 14 amino acids. Looked up from germline, CDR1 is DFQATT and CDR2 is SNEGSKA (reference sequence).

The chain carries TRBV19 and TRBJ2-1; no DNA is available, so the TRBD2 call from TCRdb remains unchecked. The germline CDR1 and CDR2 sequences are LNHDA and SQIVND (reference sequence). The CDR3 spans 14 residues. CDR3 sequence: CASTGLAGNNEQFF.

CDR3 loop: CASSSPAGPFF. The chain has TRBV12-3 or TRBV12-4 and TRBJ2-1; lacking DNA, the TRBD2 call made by TCRdb goes unchecked. The CDR3 is 11 amino acids.

The J gene is TRBJ2-5, the V gene TRBV10-3; the D call from TCRdb, TRBD1, cannot be confirmed without DNA. Germline V gene lookup returns CDR1 ENHRY and CDR2 SYGVKD. The CDR3 contains 14 residues. CDR3 region: CAISTGALSETQYF.

The chain has TRBV29-1 and TRBJ2-7; TCRdb calls TRBD1, which cannot be checked without DNA. The CDR3 spans 14 residues. The germline gives CDR1 SQVTM, CDR2 ANQGSEA. The CDR3: CSVANQGFPYEQYF.

The rearrangement uses TRBV30 and TRBJ1-5; absent DNA, TCRdb's TRBD1 call cannot be checked. CDR1 and CDR2 (germline): GTSNPN, SVGIG (reference sequence). This CDR3 contains 14 residues. The CDR3 sequence: CAWRITGDGQPQHF.

The chain combines TRBV27 with TRBJ2-1. The CDR3 has 17 residues. CDR1 and CDR2 (germline): MNHEY, SMNVEV (reference sequence). The CDR3 spells CASSPRVGQSWVNEQFF.

This rearrangement joins TRBV27 to TRBJ1-1; TCRdb proposes TRBD1, but this gene call is untestable without DNA. Germline CDR1 is MNHEY and CDR2 is SMNVEV (reference sequence). This CDR3 has 13 amino acids. CDR3 loop: CASSYSRGAEAFF.

This chain joins TRBV19 and TRBJ2-3; TCRdb indicates TRBD1, and absent DNA this call remains unverified. There are 16 residues in the CDR3. Looked up from germline, CDR1 is LNHDA and CDR2 is SQIVND (reference sequence). The CDR3 sequence is CASQPRDRGLPDTQYF.

The rearrangement joins TRBV20-1 to TRBJ2-7; checking the TCRdb D call of TRBD2 is not possible without DNA. This CDR3 contains 15 residues. CDR1 and CDR2 from the germline V gene are DFQATT and SNEGSKA (reference sequence). CDR3 sequence: CSASGTSGGSPEQYF.

This CDR3 is CASSHNTQKATPHTDTQYF. This chain links TRBV4-1 with TRBJ2-3; TCRdb calls TRBD1, which cannot be checked without DNA. This CDR3 region has 19 residues. Germline CDR1 is MGHRA and CDR2 is YSYEKL.

The V gene is TRBV12-3 or TRBV12-4, the J gene TRBJ2-1; lacking DNA, the TRBD1 call made by TCRdb goes unchecked. The CDR3 totals 17 residues. The CDR3 region is CASSLKGGGPSYNEQFF.

The gene calls are TRBV6-4 and TRBJ2-6; TCRdb proposes TRBD1, but this gene call is untestable without DNA. Germline CDR1 and CDR2: MRHNA and SNTAGT. The CDR3 consists of 16 residues. CDR3 residues: CASSDSGTAGANVLTF.

The chain uses TRBV19 and TRBJ1-6; the D gene TCRdb calls, TRBD1, cannot be checked with no DNA. Germline values: CDR1 LNHDA, CDR2 SQIVND (reference sequence). This CDR3 region has 14 residues. The CDR3 sequence is CASSPQGYNSPLHF. The full variable domain, with the rest looked up from reference TRBV19 and TRBJ1-6, is DGGITQSPKYLFRKEGQNVTLSCEQNLNHDAMYWYRQDPGQGLRLIYYSQIVNDFQKGDIAEGYSVSREKKESFPLTVTSAQKNPTAFYLCASSPQGYNSPLHFGNGTRLTVT.

The chain joins TRBV24-1 to TRBJ2-3; TCRdb's assignment of TRBD1 cannot be checked, as there is no DNA. The CDR3 is 15 residues long. Germline values: CDR1 KGHDR, CDR2 SFDVKD. This chain's CDR3 is CATSDDTGVTDTQYF.

The chain is built from TRBV27 and TRBJ1-5; TCRdb lists TRBD1, though no DNA is available to test this call. CDR3 length equals 17 residues. Germline CDR1 and CDR2: MNHEY and SMNVEV (reference sequence). The CDR3 loop reads CASSLLSPDGFNQPQHF.

The V call is TRBV27, the J call TRBJ2-2; without DNA, the TCRdb call of TRBD2 cannot be checked. Germline V CDR1 and CDR2: MNHEY, SMNVEV (reference sequence). This CDR3 contains 15 residues. CDR3 region: CASKIAGGFTGELFF.

The chain uses TRBV10-1 and TRBJ2-1; TCRdb indicates TRBD1, and absent DNA this call remains unverified. CDR1 and CDR2 from the germline V gene are WNHNN and SYGVQD (reference sequence). CDR3 length: 19 residues. The CDR3: CASSPQDANQRDSYNEQFF.

The CDR3 loop is CASSLETGINNEQFF. This chain connects TRBV7-9 to TRBJ2-1; TCRdb's D call of TRBD1 is untestable without DNA. CDR1 is SEHNR and CDR2 is FQNEAQ in the germline V gene (reference sequence). The length of the CDR3 is 15 residues.

This chain links TRBV2 with TRBJ2-3. The CDR3 spans 14 residues. CDR1 SNHLY and CDR2 FYNNEI come from the germline V gene. The CDR3 reads CASCAVYFPDTQYF.

The CDR3 protein is CASSETQSSYNEQFF. The rearrangement links TRBV10-1 to TRBJ2-1. The CDR3 runs 15 residues. The V gene's germline CDR1 is WNHNN and CDR2 SYGVQD (reference sequence).

This sequence joins TRBV20-1 and TRBJ2-6; without DNA, the TCRdb call of TRBD2 cannot be checked. The germline CDR1 and CDR2 sequences are DFQATT and SNEGSKA (reference sequence). This CDR3 is 16 amino acids long. The CDR3 sequence is CSARTSGITGANVLTF.

The gene calls are TRBV6-1 and TRBJ2-1. The germline gives CDR1 MNHNS, CDR2 SASEGT. This CDR3 spans 15 amino acids. The CDR3 spells CASSHTRGSVGEQFF.

The gene calls are TRBV27 and TRBJ2-2; the D call of TRBD1 rests on TCRdb alone, since no DNA is present to check it. The CDR3 has 13 residues. Germline V CDR1 and CDR2: MNHEY, SMNVEV (reference sequence). The CDR3 is CASSLSGVGELFF.

The chain links TRBV12-3 or TRBV12-4 to TRBJ2-1. The CDR3 is 15 residues long. Here the CDR3 reads CASPLGRKVYNEQFF.